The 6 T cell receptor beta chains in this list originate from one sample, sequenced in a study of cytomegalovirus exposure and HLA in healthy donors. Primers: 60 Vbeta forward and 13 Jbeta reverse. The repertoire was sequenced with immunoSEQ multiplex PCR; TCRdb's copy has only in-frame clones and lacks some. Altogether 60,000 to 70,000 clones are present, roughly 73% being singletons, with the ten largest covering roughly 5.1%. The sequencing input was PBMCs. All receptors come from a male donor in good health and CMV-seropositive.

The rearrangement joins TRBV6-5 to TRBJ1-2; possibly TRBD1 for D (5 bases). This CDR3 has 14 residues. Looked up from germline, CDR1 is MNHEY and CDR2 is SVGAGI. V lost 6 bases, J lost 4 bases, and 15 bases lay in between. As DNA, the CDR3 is TGTGCCAGCAGCACGGACAAGTTCATCTATGGCTACACCTTC. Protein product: CASSTDKFIYGYTF.

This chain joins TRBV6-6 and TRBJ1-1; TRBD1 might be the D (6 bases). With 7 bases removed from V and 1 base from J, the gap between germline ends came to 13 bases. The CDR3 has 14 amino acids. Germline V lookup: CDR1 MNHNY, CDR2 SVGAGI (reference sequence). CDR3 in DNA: TGTGCCAGCACTTCCGGGACAAAGAACACTGAAGCTTTCTTT. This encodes CASTSGTKNTEAFF.

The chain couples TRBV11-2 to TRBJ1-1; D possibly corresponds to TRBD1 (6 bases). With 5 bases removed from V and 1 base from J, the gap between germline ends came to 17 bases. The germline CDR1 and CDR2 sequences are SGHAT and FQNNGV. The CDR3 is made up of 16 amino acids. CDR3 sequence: CASSQSSQGPNTEAFF. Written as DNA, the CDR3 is TGTGCCAGCAGCCAATCTTCCCAGGGGCCGAACACTGAAGCTTTCTTT.

The chain's CDR3 is CASSTLAGGPSEQFF. The CDR3 DNA reads as TGTGCCAGCAGCACCTTAGCGGGGGGGCCTAGTGAGCAGTTCTTC. This rearrangement joins TRBV7-2 to TRBJ2-1, with 11 positions matching TRBD2. Trimming cost V 5 bases and J 9 bases; bases outside gene matches: 9. Germline V gives CDR1 SGHTA, CDR2 FQGNSA. The CDR3 extends over 15 amino acids.

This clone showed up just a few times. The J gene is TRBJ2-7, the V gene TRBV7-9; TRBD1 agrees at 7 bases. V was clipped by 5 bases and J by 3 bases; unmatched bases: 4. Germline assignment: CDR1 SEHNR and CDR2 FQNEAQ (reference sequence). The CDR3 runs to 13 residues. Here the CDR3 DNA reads TGTGCCAGCAGCCCAAGGACAGGCTACGAGCAGTACTTC. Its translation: CASSPRTGYEQYF.

The CDR3 DNA follows: TGTGCCAGCAGCTGGCGGGACGGACTACGCGAGCAGTACTTC. Amino acids: CASSWRDGLREQYF. V usage is TRBV5-4 and J usage is TRBJ2-7; a weak D match, TRBD2 (6 bases). The V end was cut by 3 bases, the J end by 6 bases, with 16 bases between. There are 14 residues in the CDR3. Per germline, CDR1 SGHNT and CDR2 YYREEE (reference sequence).